These 26 T cell receptor beta chains share one sample of origin, sequenced in a study of blood T cell repertoires in COVID-19. The protocol was immunoSEQ multiplex PCR, while the TCRdb copy is restricted to in-frame clones and leaves out a portion. The repertoire has fewer than 200,000 clones, about 84% of them found once; the top ten carry approximately 12%. Sequencing was performed on PBMCs or T cells enriched from blood (not recorded which). The receptors were sampled from a man aged 45-65 years who had recovered from COVID-19.

The V gene is TRBV5-1, the J gene TRBJ2-7; maybe TRBD2 (5 bases). Between the trimmed V and J ends, which lost 4 bases and 5 bases, there was a span of 7 bases. CDR1 and CDR2 from the germline V gene are SGHRS and YFSETQ. This CDR3 is built from 11 residues. The CDR3 bases are TGCGCCAGCAGCCCGGGGAACGAGCAGTACTTC. Protein sequence: CASSPGNEQYF.

The J gene is TRBJ2-7, the V gene TRBV5-1; 9 nucleotides agree with TRBD2. Looked up from germline, CDR1 is SGHRS and CDR2 is YFSETQ. With V trimmed by 4 bases and J by 6 bases, 8 bases remained unmatched. The CDR3 contains 14 residues. CDR3 nucleotide sequence: TGCGCCAGCAGCCCTCTAGCGGGGAGGGGCGAGCAGTACTTC. Its protein product is CASSPLAGRGEQYF.

The chain is built from TRBV25-1 and TRBJ1-1, with D tentatively TRBD1 (6 bases). Trimming pared 2 bases from V and 5 bases from J, leaving 18 bases between. Germline loops: CDR1 MGHDK, CDR2 SYGVNS. CDR3 length equals 16 residues. CDR3 amino acids: CASSEVFRSGVTEAFF. The DNA for the CDR3 is TGTGCCAGCAGTGAAGTTTTTAGGTCAGGGGTTACTGAAGCTTTCTTT. Based on the CDR3 plus reference TRBV25-1 and TRBJ1-1, the full variable domain is EADIYQTPRYLVIGTGKKITLECSQTMGHDKMYWYQQDPGMELHLIHYSYGVNSTEKGDLSSESTVSRIRTEHFPLTLESARPSHTSQYLCASSEVFRSGVTEAFFGQGTRLTVV.

Worth noting for this clone: The sample carries other DNA sequences with the same CDR3. The chain recombines TRBV11-2 with TRBJ2-1; 10 nucleotides line up with TRBD1. Germline V CDR1 and CDR2: SGHAT, FQNNGV. The CDR3 has 14 amino acids. The V and J ends lost 4 bases and 6 bases, in that order; junction bases with no gene match: 3. In nucleotides, the CDR3 is TGTGCCAGCAGCTCAAGGACAGGGGGCAATGAGCAGTTCTTC. Protein product: CASSSRTGGNEQFF.

The J gene is TRBJ2-5, the V gene TRBV7-2, with 8 bases that match TRBD2. The CDR3 spans 15 residues. Looked up from germline, CDR1 is SGHTA and CDR2 is FQGNSA. With 4 bases clipped from V and 2 bases from J, the junction kept 6 bases outside the gene matches. In DNA, the CDR3 is TGTGCCAGCAGCTCCACGGGGGGGCTGCAAGAGACCCAGTACTTC. Its translation is CASSSTGGLQETQYF.

V usage is TRBV14 and J usage is TRBJ2-2; weak D call: TRBD1 (5 bases). V was pared by 6 bases and J by 4 bases, with 12 bases between. CDR1 SGHDN and CDR2 FVKESK come from the germline V gene. This CDR3 spans 14 amino acids. In DNA, the CDR3 is TGTGCCAGCAGAGGGGCCAGGGCCACCGGGGAGCTGTTTTTT. Its protein product is CASRGARATGELFF.

CDR3 DNA: TGTGCCAGCAGTTTTGAGCGGTACCCCTACGAGCAGTACTTC. Translating gives CASSFERYPYEQYF. This rearrangement joins TRBV28 to TRBJ2-7; a weak D match, TRBD2 (5 bases). Germline loops: CDR1 MDHEN, CDR2 SYDVKM. The CDR3 runs 14 residues. V was clipped by 3 bases and J by 2 bases, with 11 bases between them.

The CDR3 bases are TGTGCCAGCAGTAGGGGACAGGTCCTCAATTCACCCCTCCACTTT. Protein: CASSRGQVLNSPLHF. V gene TRBV27 combines with J gene TRBJ1-6; 8 nucleotides agree with TRBD1. This CDR3 has 15 amino acids. The V gene's germline CDR1 is MNHEY and CDR2 SMNVEV (reference sequence). V shed 5 bases, J shed 7 bases, and the junction held 7 bases outside the gene matches.

This rearrangement joins TRBV5-1 to TRBJ2-5; 8 nucleotides line up with TRBD1. Germline values: CDR1 SGHRS, CDR2 YFSETQ. The V gene end was trimmed by 0 bases and the J gene end by 5 bases; junction bases not matched to a gene: 12. The CDR3 runs to 17 residues. CDR3 in amino acids: CASSLAVRGLRQETQYF. The CDR3 coding sequence is TGCGCCAGCAGCTTGGCCGTCAGGGGGCTGCGTCAGGAGACCCAGTACTTC.

This clone was seen once. The chain employs TRBV19 and TRBJ2-1; 9 bases are shared with TRBD1. The CDR3 spans 16 residues. Germline V gene sequence: CDR1 LNHDA, CDR2 SQIVND (reference sequence). The ends lost 4 bases at V and 3 bases at J; junction bases unmatched: 7. The CDR3 sequence is CASSNPGTGFYNEQFF. The CDR3 nucleotides are TGTGCCAGTAGTAACCCCGGGACAGGGTTCTACAATGAGCAGTTCTTC.

The chain has TRBV3-1 (or the pseudogene TRBV3-2) and TRBJ2-1, with D perhaps TRBD2 (6 bases). This CDR3 region has 15 residues. Per the germline V gene, CDR1 is LGHDT and CDR2 is YNNKEL (reference sequence). Trimming took 0 bases from V and 4 from J, leaving 10 bases between them. CDR3 region: CASSQDLASYNEQFF. In DNA form, the CDR3 reads TGTGCCAGCAGCCAAGATCTAGCGTCATACAATGAGCAGTTCTTC.

The CDR3 reads CASSQGQGWNTGELFF. Here the CDR3 DNA reads TGTGCCAGCAGCCAAGGACAGGGGTGGAACACCGGGGAGCTGTTTTTT. The gene calls are TRBV14 and TRBJ2-2; 8 positions agree with TRBD1. The germline V gene has CDR1 SGHDN and CDR2 FVKESK. The CDR3 is made up of 16 amino acids. The trim removed 1 base at V and 1 base at J, leaving 2 bases unmatched.

The chain recombines TRBV15 with TRBJ1-1; tentatively, D is TRBD1 (6 bases). The V and J ends lost 5 bases and 1 base respectively, with 20 bases between them. Germline V lookup: CDR1 LNHNV, CDR2 YYDKDF (reference sequence). This CDR3 has 17 amino acids. The CDR3 loop is CATSGIGQGLGNTEAFF. CDR3 sequence (DNA): TGTGCCACCAGCGGAATTGGGCAGGGGCTAGGGAACACTGAAGCTTTCTTT.

This clone was seen once. The chain carries TRBV6-5 and TRBJ1-2; D is unresolved. V was clipped by 4 bases and J by 8 bases, with 11 bases between them. CDR3 length: 12 amino acids. Germline loops: CDR1 MNHEY, CDR2 SVGAGI. The CDR3 DNA is TGTGCCAGCAGTTCTAGAATCGGGGGCTACACCTTC. Encoded protein: CASSSRIGGYTF.

This clone was observed a few times. The rearrangement uses TRBV27 and TRBJ1-2; TRBD1 aligns across 7 bases. V was pared by 0 bases and J by 8 bases, with 9 bases of the junction left unmatched. This CDR3 has 15 amino acids. Looked up from germline, CDR1 is MNHEY and CDR2 is SMNVEV (reference sequence). The CDR3 spells CASSLSIPGGWGYTF. CDR3 nucleotides: TGTGCCAGCAGTTTATCGATTCCAGGGGGTTGGGGCTACACCTTC.

The rearrangement links TRBV6-2 or TRBV6-3 to TRBJ2-5; 7 positions agree with TRBD1. After removal of 6 bases from V and 2 bases from J, the junction contained 6 bases not matched to a gene. CDR1 and CDR2 from the germline V gene are MNHEY and SVGEGT. The CDR3 totals 14 residues. This CDR3 reads CASSTTGAQETQYF. The CDR3 DNA reads as TGTGCCAGCAGCACCACAGGGGCACAAGAGACCCAGTACTTC.

The chain carries TRBV6-2 or TRBV6-3 and TRBJ1-1, with unresolved D. Trimming pared 4 bases from V and 0 bases from J, leaving 9 bases between. Germline CDR1 reads MNHEY; CDR2 reads SVGEGT. The CDR3 length is 14 residues. The CDR3 reads CASSFGRVNTEAFF. Here the CDR3 DNA reads TGTGCCAGCAGTTTCGGGCGGGTGAACACTGAAGCTTTCTTT.

This clone was seen a single time. The gene calls are TRBV27 and TRBJ1-2; 10 nucleotides line up with TRBD1. The CDR3 spans 16 residues. Germline assignment: CDR1 MNHEY and CDR2 SMNVEV (reference sequence). The trim removed 3 bases at V and 5 bases at J, leaving 9 bases unmatched. CDR3 nucleotide sequence: TGTGCCAGCAGTTTCTTCGCCCCGGGACAGGGGTATGGCTACACCTTC. This sequence encodes CASSFFAPGQGYGYTF.

V gene TRBV23-1 combines with J gene TRBJ1-2; 7 bases agree with TRBD1. TRBV23-1 is treated as an ORF (open reading frame) with a function not yet certain. J gave up 1 base and V 1 base, and 3 bases lay outside the gene matches. This CDR3 spans 15 amino acids. Here the CDR3 DNA reads TGCGCCAGCAGTCAATGGGACAGCCTTAACTATGGCTACACCTTC. It specifies CASSQWDSLNYGYTF.

J is TRBJ1-4 and V is TRBV18; D call uncertain. The CDR3 consists of 19 residues. Germline loops: CDR1 KGHSH, CDR2 LQKENI. The ends were cut back, 3 bases at V and 0 bases at J, with 20 bases in the middle. This CDR3 reads CASSPRTYGSQTTNEKLFF. The CDR3 DNA is TGTGCCAGCTCACCTCGAACCTACGGGTCTCAAACAACTAATGAAAAACTGTTTTTT. The variable domain in full, completed from reference TRBV18 and TRBJ1-4, reads NAGVMQNPRHLVRRRGQEARLRCSPMKGHSHVYWYRQLPEEGLKFMVYLQKENIIDESGMPKERFSAEFPKEGPSILRIQQVVRGDSAAYFCASSPRTYGSQTTNEKLFFGSGTQLSVL.

This chain connects TRBV19 to TRBJ1-1; no reliable D call. Between the trimmed V and J ends, which lost 2 bases and 2 bases, there was a span of 9 bases. Germline CDR1 is LNHDA and CDR2 is SQIVND (reference sequence). CDR3 length: 14 residues. CDR3 amino acids: CASSIRRGNTEAFF. CDR3 nucleotides: TGTGCCAGTAGTATAAGGCGGGGAAACACTGAAGCTTTCTTT.

V and J are TRBV2 and TRBJ2-7; D is undetermined. The CDR3 sequence is 12 residues long. The V gene's germline CDR1 is SNHLY and CDR2 FYNNEI. V lost 4 bases and J lost 3, with 7 bases in between. The CDR3 reads CASSALSYEQYF. The CDR3 nucleotides read TGTGCCAGCAGTGCCCTTAGCTACGAGCAGTACTTC. Full variable domain (outside the CDR3, taken from reference TRBV2 and TRBJ2-7): EPEVTQTPSHQVTQMGQEVILRCVPISNHLYFYWYRQILGQKVEFLVSFYNNEISEKSEIFDDQFSVERPDGSNFTLKIRSTKLEDSAMYFCASSALSYEQYFGPGTRLTVT.

This sequence joins TRBV3-1 (or the pseudogene TRBV3-2) and TRBJ1-6; no definite D call. The V end lost 2 bases, the J end lost 0 bases, and 5 bases lay between the germline ends. This CDR3 region has 15 residues. Germline values: CDR1 LGHDT, CDR2 YNNKEL (reference sequence). The CDR3 DNA sequence: TGTGCCAGCAGCCAACGGAGCTCCTATAATTCACCCCTCCACTTT. The encoded protein is CASSQRSSYNSPLHF.

This clone was observed a single time. The rearrangement joins TRBV29-1 to TRBJ1-1; no clear D. V was clipped by 3 bases and J by 6 bases, with 5 bases between them. Germline CDR1 is SQVTM and CDR2 is ANQGSEA. The CDR3 runs to 10 residues. The CDR3 protein is CSVDYPEAFF. CDR3 DNA sequence: TGCAGCGTTGACTATCCTGAAGCTTTCTTT. The full variable domain, in which reference TRBV29-1 and TRBJ1-1 provide the parts outside the CDR3, is SAVISQKPSRDICQRGTSLTIQCQVDSQVTMMFWYRQQPGQSLTLIATANQGSEATYESGFVIDKFPISRPNLTFSTLTVSNMSPEDSSIYLCSVDYPEAFFGQGTRLTVV.

The chain links TRBV13 to TRBJ2-2; 8 bases are a match to TRBD2. The length of the CDR3 is 15 residues. The junction had 10 bases not matched to a gene; V was cut back by 6 bases and J by 7 bases. In germline, CDR1 is PRHDT, CDR2 FYEKMQ (reference sequence). The chain's CDR3 is CASSRTSPGDGELFF. CDR3 sequence (DNA): TGTGCCAGCAGTCGGACTAGCCCTGGGGACGGGGAGCTGTTTTTT.

The gene calls are TRBV6-5 and TRBJ2-7, with a possible D match to TRBD1 (6 bases). Germline V gene sequence: CDR1 MNHEY, CDR2 SVGAGI. CDR3 length equals 14 residues. Trimming cost V 2 bases and J 11 bases, with 19 bases left between them. CDR3 DNA sequence: TGTGCCAGCAGTTACGGGCCACGAGGCAGGACAGAGTACTTC. Amino acid sequence: CASSYGPRGRTEYF.